The text below deals with one T cell receptor beta chain. The antigen is undetermined. This record comes from a study of cytomegalovirus exposure and HLA in healthy donors. Trimming took 3 bases from V and 5 from J, leaving 16 bases between them. From germline, CDR1 is MNHNS and CDR2 SASEGT. The CDR3 is 15 residues long. TCRdb keeps only in-frame clones here, not all; method: immunoSEQ multiplex PCR. The sample includes 150,000 to 200,000 clones, 85% of them seen just once. Study-wide results and limits: Rarity characterized most TCR sequences, yet some public TCRs appeared in many donors.

Sequenced: PBMCs. The sequence was collected from a man aged 25-45 years in good health and CMV-seropositive. The chain carries TRBV6-1 and TRBJ1-1, with a possible D match to TRBD1 (5 bases). The CDR3 region has the DNA TGTGCCAGCAGTGATCCCAGGGTTGGGCGGACTGAAGCTTTCTTT. Residues: CASSDPRVGRTEAFF.